The present T cell receptor beta chain was sequenced within a study of monozygotic twins with inflammatory bowel disease. Notes on the study in general: Lower sharing of clonotypes with other individuals was seen in IBD patients than in healthy twins. This was most marked in patients showing signs of disease activity.

This CDR3 has 15 amino acids. In germline, CDR1 is MNHEY, CDR2 SVGEGT. Points on this clonotype: The antigen is not known.

Blood samples measuring around 2.4 ml were taken per donor. It was from whole blood, with no T cell sorting, that total RNA was isolated. From the 5' RACE reads, TCRdb lists one entry per CDR3 protein and no DNA. The ten top clones account for about 2.3%, within a sample of approximately 400,000 distinct CDR3 sequences. This TCR derives from a human donor with ulcerative colitis or Crohn's disease, or a healthy co-twin of an affected twin (not recorded which). Sequencing was done on a sample of blood. V usage is TRBV6-2 or TRBV6-3 and J usage is TRBJ2-1; TCRdb names TRBD2, which stays unverified in the absence of DNA. CDR3 in amino acids: CASSNSGSFYNEQFF.